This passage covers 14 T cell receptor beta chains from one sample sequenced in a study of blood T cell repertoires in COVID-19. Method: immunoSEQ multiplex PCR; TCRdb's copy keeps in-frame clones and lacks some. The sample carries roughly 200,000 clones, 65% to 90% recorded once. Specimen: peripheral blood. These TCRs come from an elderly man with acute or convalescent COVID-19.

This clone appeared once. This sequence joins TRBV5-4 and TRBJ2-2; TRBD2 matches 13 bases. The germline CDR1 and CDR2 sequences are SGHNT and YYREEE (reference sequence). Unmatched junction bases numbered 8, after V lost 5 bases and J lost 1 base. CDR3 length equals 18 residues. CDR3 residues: CASRAGTSGTWNTGELFF. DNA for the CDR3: TGTGCCAGCAGGGCCGGGACTAGCGGGACTTGGAACACCGGGGAGCTGTTTTTT.

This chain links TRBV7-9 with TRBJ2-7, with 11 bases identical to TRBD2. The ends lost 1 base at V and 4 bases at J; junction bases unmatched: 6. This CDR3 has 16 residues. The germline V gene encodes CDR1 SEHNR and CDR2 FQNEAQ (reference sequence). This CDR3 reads CASSLGLAGGDYEQYF. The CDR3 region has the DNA TGTGCCAGCAGCTTAGGTTTAGCGGGAGGGGATTACGAGCAGTACTTC. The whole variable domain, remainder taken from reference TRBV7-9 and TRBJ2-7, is DTGVSQNPRHKITKRGQNVTFRCDPISEHNRLYWYRQTLGQGPEFLTYFQNEAQLEKSRLLSDRFSAERPKGSFSTLEIQRTEQGDSAMYLCASSLGLAGGDYEQYFGPGTRLTVT.

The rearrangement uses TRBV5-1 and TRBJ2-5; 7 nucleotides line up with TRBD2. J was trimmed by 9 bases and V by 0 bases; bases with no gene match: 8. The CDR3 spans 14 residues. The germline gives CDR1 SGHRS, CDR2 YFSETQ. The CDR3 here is CASSLAASGGSQYF. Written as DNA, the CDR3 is TGCGCCAGCAGCTTGGCGGCTAGCGGTGGGTCCCAGTACTTC.

CDR3 residues: CASSERYSGANVLTF. CDR3 nucleotides: TGTGCCAGCAGTGAACGGTACTCTGGGGCCAACGTCCTGACTTTC. The rearrangement uses TRBV2 and TRBJ2-6; D uncertain. The V end lost 2 bases, the J end lost 0 bases, and 5 bases lay between the germline ends. Germline V lookup: CDR1 SNHLY, CDR2 FYNNEI. The CDR3 extends over 15 amino acids.

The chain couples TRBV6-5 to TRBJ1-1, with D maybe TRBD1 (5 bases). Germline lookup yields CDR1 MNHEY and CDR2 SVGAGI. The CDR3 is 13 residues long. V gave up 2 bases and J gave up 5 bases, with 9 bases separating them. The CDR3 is CASSYTGRTEAFF. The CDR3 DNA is TGTGCCAGCAGTTACACAGGTCGGACTGAAGCTTTCTTT.

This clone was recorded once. Written as DNA, the CDR3 is TGCGCCAGCAGCCAAGCCAGCAGCGGGGGGTCAGATACGCAGTATTTT. The encoded protein is CASSQASSGGSDTQYF. The V gene is TRBV4-3, the J gene TRBJ2-3, with 9 positions matching TRBD2. CDR1 and CDR2 from the germline V gene are LGHNA and YSLEER. This CDR3 spans 16 amino acids. Trimming removed 1 base from V and 4 bases from J; junction bases left unmatched: 6.

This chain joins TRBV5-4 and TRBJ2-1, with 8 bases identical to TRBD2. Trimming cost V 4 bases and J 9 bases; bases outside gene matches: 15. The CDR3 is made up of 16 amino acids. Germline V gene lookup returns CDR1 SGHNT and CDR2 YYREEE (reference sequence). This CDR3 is CASSASFNSGASEQFF. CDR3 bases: TGTGCCAGCAGCGCCTCCTTTAATAGCGGGGCTTCTGAGCAGTTCTTC.

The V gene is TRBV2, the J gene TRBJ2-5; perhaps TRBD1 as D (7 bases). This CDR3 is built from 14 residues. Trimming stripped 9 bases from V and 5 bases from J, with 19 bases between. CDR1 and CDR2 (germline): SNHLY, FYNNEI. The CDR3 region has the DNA TGTGCCAGGGGGGGACAGACTCAGACGGAGACCCAGTACTTC. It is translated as CARGGQTQTETQYF.

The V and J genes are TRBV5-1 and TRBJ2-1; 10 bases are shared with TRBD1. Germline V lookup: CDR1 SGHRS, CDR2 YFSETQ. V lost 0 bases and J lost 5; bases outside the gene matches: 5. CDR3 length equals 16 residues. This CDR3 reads CASSLGGTGAHNEQFF. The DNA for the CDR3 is TGCGCCAGCAGCTTGGGAGGGACAGGGGCCCACAATGAGCAGTTCTTC.

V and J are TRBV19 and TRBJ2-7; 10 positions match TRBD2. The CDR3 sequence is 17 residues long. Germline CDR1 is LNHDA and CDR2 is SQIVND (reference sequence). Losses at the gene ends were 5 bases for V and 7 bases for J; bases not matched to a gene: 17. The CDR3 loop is CASSDGTAGGPPGEQYF. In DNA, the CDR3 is TGTGCCAGTAGTGACGGGACAGCGGGAGGGCCCCCGGGGGAGCAGTACTTC.

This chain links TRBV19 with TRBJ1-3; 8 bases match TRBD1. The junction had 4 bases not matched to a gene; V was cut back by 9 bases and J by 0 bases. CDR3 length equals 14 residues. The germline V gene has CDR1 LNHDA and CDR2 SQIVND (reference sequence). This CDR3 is CASDRGPSGNTIYF. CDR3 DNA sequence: TGTGCCAGCGACAGGGGCCCCTCTGGAAACACCATATATTTT.

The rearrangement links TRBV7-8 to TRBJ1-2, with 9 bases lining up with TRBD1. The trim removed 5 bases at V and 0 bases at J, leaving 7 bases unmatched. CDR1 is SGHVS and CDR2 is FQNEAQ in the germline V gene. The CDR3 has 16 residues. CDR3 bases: TGTGCCAGCAGCCCACAGGGGGCCGGCTCTAACTATGGCTACACCTTC. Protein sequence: CASSPQGAGSNYGYTF.

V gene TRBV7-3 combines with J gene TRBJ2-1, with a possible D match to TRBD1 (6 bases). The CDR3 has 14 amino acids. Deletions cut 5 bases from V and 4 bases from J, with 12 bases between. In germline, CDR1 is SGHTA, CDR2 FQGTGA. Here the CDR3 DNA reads TGTGCCAGCAGCCAGACAGGAGATTACAATGAGCAGTTCTTC. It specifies CASSQTGDYNEQFF.

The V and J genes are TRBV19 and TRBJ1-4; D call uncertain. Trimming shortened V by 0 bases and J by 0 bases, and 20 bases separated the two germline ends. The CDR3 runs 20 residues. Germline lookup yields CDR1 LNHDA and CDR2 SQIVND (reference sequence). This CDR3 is CASSIERLEARIPTNEKLFF. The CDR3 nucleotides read TGTGCCAGTAGTATAGAGCGGCTGGAAGCGCGGATTCCAACTAATGAAAAACTGTTTTTT.